Following are 32 T cell receptor beta chains from one sample sequenced in a study of cytomegalovirus exposure and HLA in healthy donors. 60 Vbeta and 13 Jbeta primers were used in PCR. The method was immunoSEQ multiplex PCR; TCRdb's version includes in-frame clones alone and lacks a portion of them. The sample holds 130,000 to 150,000 clones, around 72% seen once. Sample: PBMCs. The receptors stem from a man aged 40-55 years in good health and CMV-seronegative.

This clone was counted a single time. The junction differs from germline at one of its ends, possibly a read error. The J gene is TRBJ2-2, the V gene TRBV7-7; unclear D gene. This CDR3 has 12 amino acids. Germline lookup yields CDR1 SSHAT and CDR2 FNYEAQ (reference sequence). In nucleotides, the CDR3 is TGTTCCAGCAGCTCCTACACCGGGGAGCTGTTTTTT. It is translated as CSSSSYTGELFF. The full variable domain, with the rest looked up from reference TRBV7-7 and TRBJ2-2, is GAGVSQSPRYKVTKRGQDVTLRCDPISSHATLYWYQQALGQGPEFLTYFNYEAQPDKSGLPSDRFSAERPEGSISTLTIQRTEQRDSAMYRCSSSSYTGELFFGEGSRLTVL.

The chain carries TRBV5-7 and TRBJ1-1; 10 nucleotides align to TRBD1. TRBV5-7 is noted as an ORF with a role that remains uncertain. The CDR3 contains 17 residues. With V trimmed by 4 bases and J by 7 bases, 16 bases remained unmatched. CDR3 in DNA: TGTGCCAGCAGCATGCGACAGGGGGCCGAGCGACCTCGTGAAGCTTTCTTT. This translates into CASSMRQGAERPREAFF.

The gene calls are TRBV5-1 and TRBJ1-2, with 8 bases identical to TRBD1. The length of the CDR3 is 14 residues. Germline CDR1 and CDR2: SGHRS and YFSETQ. V lost 6 bases, J lost 4 bases, and 8 bases stayed unmatched. The CDR3 DNA reads TGCGCCAGCAAGGATCAGGGGGCATCCTATGGCTACACCTTC. Amino acids: CASKDQGASYGYTF.

The rearrangement joins TRBV19 to TRBJ2-5, with TRBD2 matching over 12 bases. Germline values: CDR1 LNHDA, CDR2 SQIVND (reference sequence). CDR3 length: 16 residues. V shed 5 bases, J shed 2 bases, and the junction held 6 bases outside the gene matches. CDR3 in DNA: TGTGCCAGTAGTTCACGACTAGCGGGGGATCAAGAGACCCAGTACTTC. Translating it yields CASSSRLAGDQETQYF.

V is TRBV7-2 and J is TRBJ2-7; tentative D call: TRBD2 (6 bases). The CDR3 has 15 amino acids. Looked up from germline, CDR1 is SGHTA and CDR2 is FQGNSA. Between the trimmed V and J ends, which lost 1 base and 2 bases, there was a span of 12 bases. The CDR3 sequence is CASSLVGTVAYEQYF. In DNA form, the CDR3 reads TGTGCCAGCAGCTTAGTAGGGACTGTGGCCTACGAGCAGTACTTC. Full variable domain (rest looked up from reference TRBV7-2 and TRBJ2-7): GAGVSQSPSNKVTEKGKDVELRCDPISGHTALYWYRQSLGQGLEFLIYFQGNSAPDKSGLPSDRFSAERTGGSVSTLTIQRTQQEDSAVYLCASSLVGTVAYEQYFGPGTRLTVT.

This clone came up a few times. J is TRBJ1-2 and V is TRBV30; TRBD1 matches 8 bases. This CDR3 is built from 15 residues. V dropped 0 bases and J dropped 4; count of bases not matched to a gene: 7. Germline V gene data show CDR1 as GTSNPN and CDR2 as SVGIG (reference sequence). The CDR3 coding sequence is TGTGCCTGGAGTGTAGCATATCAGGGGGCCTATGGCTACACCTTC. Protein: CAWSVAYQGAYGYTF.

The V and J genes are TRBV2 and TRBJ2-7; D unclear. Germline assignment: CDR1 SNHLY and CDR2 FYNNEI. Trimming took 6 bases from V and 0 from J, leaving 12 bases between them. The CDR3 covers 14 residues. CDR3 nucleotide sequence: TGTGCCAGCAGCCCGCAAGAGAGCTCCTACGAGCAGTACTTC. It yields the protein CASSPQESSYEQYF.

V is TRBV5-6 and J is TRBJ1-1, with D possibly being TRBD1 (6 bases). The ends were cut back, 3 bases at V and 3 bases at J, with 12 bases in the middle. Germline loops: CDR1 SGHDT, CDR2 YYEEEE. The CDR3 contains 14 residues. The CDR3 region is CASSSGQVYTEAFF. For the CDR3, the DNA is TGTGCCAGCAGCTCGGGACAAGTTTACACTGAAGCTTTCTTT.

V is TRBV7-2 and J is TRBJ2-7; 7 nucleotides align to TRBD2. Unmatched junction bases numbered 7, after V lost 5 bases and J lost 3 bases. Germline CDR1 and CDR2: SGHTA and FQGNSA. This CDR3 has 14 amino acids. The CDR3 reads CASSQERELYEQYF. CDR3 coding DNA: TGTGCCAGCAGCCAAGAGCGGGAACTCTACGAGCAGTACTTC.

This clone was seen only once. The chain is built from TRBV5-1 and TRBJ2-5; 12 nucleotides line up with TRBD2. The CDR3 spans 15 residues. Germline trimming cut 8 bases from V and 2 bases from J; bases unmatched to any gene: 7. Germline values: CDR1 SGHRS, CDR2 YFSETQ. CDR3 nucleotides: TGCGCCAGTTCTAGCGGGGGGGCGGTACAAGAGACCCAGTACTTC. Translation: CASSSGGAVQETQYF.

The chain has TRBV5-1 and TRBJ2-7; 13 nucleotides agree with TRBD2. Germline values: CDR1 SGHRS, CDR2 YFSETQ. This CDR3 has 16 residues. Trimming at V came to 0 bases and at J to 2 bases, leaving 2 bases not matched to a gene. Here the CDR3 reads CASSLVLAGGTYEQYF. The CDR3 nucleotides are TGCGCCAGCAGCTTGGTACTAGCGGGGGGGACCTACGAGCAGTACTTC.

The chain recombines TRBV7-6 with TRBJ2-7, with a possible D match to TRBD2 (6 bases). The V end lost 3 bases, the J end lost 7 bases, and 13 bases lay between the germline ends. The germline gives CDR1 SGHVS, CDR2 FNYEAQ. The CDR3 is 13 amino acids. CDR3 region: CASSFRDSGEQYF. The CDR3 nucleotides read TGTGCCAGCAGCTTCCGGGACTCGGGGGAGCAGTACTTC.

The CDR3 DNA follows: TGTGCCAGCAGTTTTGCAGGGGGCAGAGTTATAGATGGCTACACCTTC. As protein: CASSFAGGRVIDGYTF. The J gene is TRBJ1-2, the V gene TRBV28; 8 nucleotides agree with TRBD1. The CDR3 runs to 16 residues. The V segment lost 3 bases and the J segment 6 bases; nucleotides outside the gene matches: 12. In germline, CDR1 is MDHEN, CDR2 SYDVKM.

V is TRBV28 and J is TRBJ2-4, with D possibly matching TRBD2 (5 bases). From germline, CDR1 is MDHEN and CDR2 SYDVKM. The CDR3 is 18 amino acids. The V end lost 5 bases, the J end lost 0 bases, and 20 bases lay between the germline ends. The CDR3 here is CASSPRLGRVIAKNIQYF. The DNA for the CDR3 is TGTGCCAGCAGTCCGAGGTTAGGGCGGGTTATAGCCAAAAACATTCAGTACTTC.

V usage is TRBV23-1 and J usage is TRBJ2-5; D perhaps matches TRBD1 (6 bases). TRBV23-1 has ORF status, its function being uncertain. V was pared by 1 base and J by 4 bases, with 16 bases between. The CDR3 covers 16 residues. CDR3 region: CASSQFKQGPRETQYF. CDR3 sequence (DNA): TGCGCCAGCAGTCAATTTAAGCAGGGGCCACGAGAGACCCAGTACTTC.

The chain employs TRBV6-1 and TRBJ1-4; TRBD1 might be the D (5 bases). V dropped 4 bases and J dropped 8 bases, with 14 bases sitting between them. Germline loops: CDR1 MNHNS, CDR2 SASEGT. The CDR3 spans 14 residues. CDR3 protein: CASSGGDSGEKLFF. The DNA for the CDR3 is TGTGCCAGCAGTGGGGGGGATTCGGGGGAAAAACTGTTTTTT.

In regard to this clone: The junction departs from germline at one end; a sequencing error may be responsible. The V gene is TRBV6-5, the J gene TRBJ1-2; 9 nucleotides line up with TRBD1. This CDR3 contains 13 residues. Germline-derived CDR1 and CDR2 are MNHEY and SVGAGI. As DNA, the CDR3 is TGTGCCAGCCGACCGGGACAGGGTTATGGCTACCCCTTC. Amino acid sequence: CASRPGQGYGYPF.

This clone turned up a few times. This chain connects TRBV2 to TRBJ1-1, with 9 bases aligning to TRBD1. Trimming removed 1 base from V and 4 bases from J; junction bases left unmatched: 1. CDR3 size: 14 residues. The germline V gene has CDR1 SNHLY and CDR2 FYNNEI. As DNA, the CDR3 is TGTGCCAGCAGTGAAGGGACAGGGGTCACTGAAGCTTTCTTT. It encodes CASSEGTGVTEAFF.

The genes are TRBV11-3 and TRBJ2-2; D remains unclear. The V gene's germline CDR1 is SGHNT and CDR2 YENEEA. V lost 2 bases to trimming and J lost 7 bases, with 8 bases between them. The CDR3 sequence is 13 residues long. CDR3 loop: CASSLLSVGELFF. As DNA, the CDR3 is TGTGCCAGCAGCTTATTGTCTGTCGGGGAGCTGTTTTTT.

The chain employs TRBV5-6 and TRBJ2-7, with 9 bases fitting TRBD1. The trim removed 0 bases at V and 4 bases at J, leaving 8 bases unmatched. Germline values: CDR1 SGHDT, CDR2 YYEEEE. The CDR3 totals 16 residues. CDR3 nucleotides: TGTGCCAGCAGCTTGGTTCGGGGACAGGGTTTTTACGAGCAGTACTTC. Translated: CASSLVRGQGFYEQYF.

This chain uses TRBV10-3 with TRBJ2-2; 8 bases line up with TRBD2. V trimming: 3 bases; J trimming: 4 bases; junction bases outside the gene matches: 7. This CDR3 region has 16 residues. Looked up from germline, CDR1 is ENHRY and CDR2 is SYGVKD. CDR3 nucleotides: TGTGCCATCAGTGATCCGAGCGGGAGAGTCACCGGGGAGCTGTTTTTT. As protein: CAISDPSGRVTGELFF.

This clone was picked up a small number of times. The chain has TRBV28 and TRBJ2-5; 11 bases fit TRBD2. Germline-derived CDR1 and CDR2 are MDHEN and SYDVKM. The CDR3 extends over 15 amino acids. The V segment lost 5 bases and the J segment 4 bases; nucleotides outside the gene matches: 6. CDR3 amino acids: CASSMLAGGLETQYF. DNA of the CDR3: TGTGCCAGCAGTATGCTAGCGGGGGGCTTAGAGACCCAGTACTTC.

The V and J genes are TRBV7-9 and TRBJ1-4, with D possibly matching TRBD1 (5 bases). V was shortened by 0 bases and J by 8 bases, with 13 bases between the two germline ends. This CDR3 region has 15 residues. Germline CDR1 reads SEHNR; CDR2 reads FQNEAQ (reference sequence). Here the CDR3 reads CASSLAVGGREKLFF. For the CDR3, the DNA is TGTGCCAGCAGCTTAGCCGTCGGGGGTCGGGAAAAACTGTTTTTT.

The chain recombines TRBV7-6 with TRBJ1-1; 8 bases are a match to TRBD1. From germline, CDR1 is SGHVS and CDR2 FNYEAQ. CDR3 length: 15 residues. J lost 4 bases, V lost 5 bases, and 9 bases had no gene match. The CDR3 loop is CASSPLRQGFTEAFF. In DNA, the CDR3 is TGTGCCAGCAGCCCACTTCGACAGGGGTTCACTGAAGCTTTCTTT.

This clone was counted between two and nine times. The chain employs TRBV9 and TRBJ2-1; D may be TRBD2 (5 bases). The CDR3 is 13 residues long. The germline V gene has CDR1 SGDLS and CDR2 YYNGEE. V lost 5 bases, J lost 10 bases, and 16 bases lay in between. The CDR3 sequence is CASREGEGGEQFF. The CDR3 nucleotides are TGTGCCAGCAGGGAAGGAGAGGGTGGGGAGCAGTTCTTC.

The chain carries TRBV6-6 and TRBJ1-5, with D possibly matching TRBD1 (5 bases). Germline V lookup: CDR1 MNHNY, CDR2 SVGAGI (reference sequence). The CDR3 extends over 14 amino acids. The ends were cut back, 5 bases at V and 0 bases at J, with 8 bases in the middle. DNA for the CDR3: TGTGCCAGCAGTGACACAGGTAGCAATCAGCCCCAGCATTTT. This encodes CASSDTGSNQPQHF.

This clone has a handful of counts. V gene TRBV30 combines with J gene TRBJ1-5; the D gene is possibly TRBD1 (6 bases). This CDR3 is 16 amino acids long. V lost 0 bases and J lost 4, with 16 bases in between. Germline V CDR1 and CDR2: GTSNPN, SVGIG (reference sequence). CDR3 sequence (DNA): TGTGCCTGGAGTGTACCTTTCTCCACAGGGAATCAGCCCCAGCATTTT. It codes for CAWSVPFSTGNQPQHF.

V usage is TRBV25-1 and J usage is TRBJ1-2, with TRBD1 matching 7 bases. Trimming at V came to 2 bases and at J to 1 base, leaving 7 bases not matched to a gene. The CDR3 length is 16 residues. CDR1 is MGHDK and CDR2 is SYGVNS in the germline V gene. The CDR3 DNA sequence: TGTGCCAGCAGTGAAACCCAGGGGGGCCATAACTATGGCTACACCTTC. Translating gives CASSETQGGHNYGYTF.

The V gene is TRBV7-9, the J gene TRBJ2-1, with 12 bases fitting TRBD1. Unmatched junction bases numbered 6, after V lost 4 bases and J lost 8 bases. The CDR3 loop spans 15 amino acids. Germline CDR1 reads SEHNR; CDR2 reads FQNEAQ (reference sequence). In DNA form, the CDR3 reads TGTGCCAGCAGCTCTCGGGACAGGGGGCCGTATGAGCAGTTCTTC. Residues: CASSSRDRGPYEQFF.

The chain joins TRBV18 to TRBJ2-5, with D hard to call. This CDR3 spans 12 amino acids. V gave up 2 bases and J gave up 4 bases, with 5 bases separating them. Germline V gene sequence: CDR1 KGHSH, CDR2 LQKENI. The CDR3 sequence is CASSPSGETQYF. In DNA, the CDR3 is TGTGCCAGCTCACCATCAGGAGAGACCCAGTACTTC. The full variable domain, with the rest looked up from reference TRBV18 and TRBJ2-5, is NAGVMQNPRHLVRRRGQEARLRCSPMKGHSHVYWYRQLPEEGLKFMVYLQKENIIDESGMPKERFSAEFPKEGPSILRIQQVVRGDSAAYFCASSPSGETQYFGPGTRLLVL.

There are a few counts of this clone. The chain carries TRBV7-2 and TRBJ2-2, with D perhaps matching TRBD1 (6 bases). V was trimmed by 5 bases and J by 4 bases, leaving 14 bases between them. This CDR3 is built from 15 residues. The germline V gene has CDR1 SGHTA and CDR2 FQGNSA. The CDR3 spells CTSSLSGTTTGELFF. The CDR3 coding sequence is TGTACCAGCAGCCTATCCGGGACAACCACCGGGGAGCTGTTTTTT.

This clone was picked up a small number of times. This sequence joins TRBV5-5 and TRBJ2-7; D gene ambiguous. V was shortened by 4 bases and J by 2 bases, with 10 bases between the two germline ends. The CDR3 loop spans 13 amino acids. Germline V gene sequence: CDR1 SGHKS, CDR2 YYEKEE (reference sequence). The CDR3 region has the DNA TGTGCCAGCAGCCCTCAGATCCCCTACGAGCAGTACTTC. It is translated as CASSPQIPYEQYF.